The 16 T cell receptor beta chains reported below all come from one sample, sequenced in a study of regulatory T cells in long-lasting Graves disease. Relying on iRepertoire HTBI primers and Arm-PCR of CDR3 regions, the team built TCR beta libraries. A single record per CDR3 protein comes from TCRdb applying MiXCR to the multiplex PCR reads. Seen here are 400,000 to 500,000 distinct CDR3 sequences, about 15% observed once, and the top ten hold around 17%. Regarding time point: newly diagnosed GD, antithyroid drugs for less than 3 months. Preparation of the TCR library used RNA extracted from PBMCs. The sample was also linked to a second study, of T cells in Graves' hyperthyroidism and ophthalmopathy.

The sequenced sample was peripheral blood mononuclear cells (PBMCs), obtained at new diagnosis, from a patient treated with antithyroid drugs. These receptors were obtained from a woman aged 25 to 39 with Graves disease.

This clonotype occurred a few times. V is TRBV15 and J is TRBJ1-1, with D unresolved. CDR1 LNHNV and CDR2 YYDKDF come from the germline V gene (reference sequence). Trimming pared 1 base from V and 0 bases from J, leaving 9 bases between. The CDR3 consists of 15 residues. The CDR3 DNA sequence: TGTGCCACCAGCAGAGTGACGGGCCTGAACACTGAAGCTTTCTTT. Translation: CATSRVTGLNTEAFF.

This clonotype was counted at least ten times. The chain carries TRBV6-1 and TRBJ1-1; 7 bases map to TRBD1. V was clipped by 6 bases and J by 1 base; unmatched bases: 17. The V gene's germline CDR1 is MNHNS and CDR2 SASEGT. The CDR3 totals 18 residues. The CDR3 DNA sequence: TGTGCCAGCAGCCGGGAATCATTGAACAGGGGAAAGAACACTGAAGCTTTCTTT. Translating it yields CASSRESLNRGKNTEAFF.

The CDR3 DNA follows: TGTGCCAGCAGCTTGTATAGGGCTACGCAGTATTTT. Its translation is CASSLYRATQYF. The V and J genes are TRBV13 and TRBJ2-3; D is unclear. CDR3 length: 12 residues. Germline loops: CDR1 PRHDT, CDR2 FYEKMQ (reference sequence). The V and J ends lost 3 bases and 8 bases respectively, with 9 bases between them.

This chain links TRBV20-1 with TRBJ2-7; 9 bases fit TRBD1. Per germline, CDR1 DFQATT and CDR2 SNEGSKA (reference sequence). V lost 0 bases and J lost 5; bases outside the gene matches: 8. This CDR3 has 15 residues. The CDR3 protein is CSAREGGTGRHEQYF. The DNA of the CDR3 is TGCAGTGCTAGAGAAGGGGGGACAGGGAGACACGAGCAGTACTTC.

This clonotype was recorded many times. V and J are TRBV6-1 and TRBJ2-7; D remains unclear. CDR3 length: 12 residues. V was trimmed by 6 bases and J by 0 bases, leaving 6 bases between them. Per germline, CDR1 MNHNS and CDR2 SASEGT. CDR3 in DNA: TGTGCCAGCAGAGACCTCTCCTACGAGCAGTACTTC. This encodes CASRDLSYEQYF.

This clonotype was detected many times. The chain joins TRBV29-1 to TRBJ2-7, with 13 bases that match TRBD2. The CDR3 contains 15 residues. After removal of 6 bases from V and 2 bases from J, the junction contained 7 bases not matched to a gene. CDR1 and CDR2 (germline): SQVTM, ANQGSEA. Here the CDR3 reads CSVDGLAGVAYEQYF. The CDR3 DNA is TGCAGCGTAGACGGACTAGCGGGAGTTGCCTACGAGCAGTACTTC.

This clonotype was counted at least ten times. The chain carries TRBV5-6 and TRBJ2-7; D is undetermined. The germline V and J ends were trimmed by 5 bases and 1 base, with 4 bases remaining between them. The CDR3 totals 11 residues. Germline V CDR1 and CDR2: SGHDT, YYEEEE. CDR3 region: CASSESYEQYF. DNA for the CDR3: TGTGCCAGCAGTGAATCCTACGAGCAGTACTTC.

Ten or more counts support this clonotype. The V gene is TRBV9, the J gene TRBJ2-1; TRBD2 aligns across 10 bases. Germline assignment: CDR1 SGDLS and CDR2 YYNGEE. This CDR3 has 14 amino acids. The V and J ends lost 5 bases and 8 bases, in that order; junction bases with no gene match: 7. The chain's CDR3 is CASRSGLAGDEQFF. CDR3 coding DNA: TGTGCCAGCAGATCAGGGCTAGCGGGAGATGAGCAGTTCTTC.

Of note for this clonotype: The junction does not match germline at one end; this may be a read error. The chain uses TRBV6-1 and TRBJ1-5; TRBD1 might be the D (6 bases). The CDR3 runs to 14 residues. Germline-derived CDR1 and CDR2 are MNHNS and SASEGT. The CDR3 DNA sequence: TGTGCCGGCAGCACGACAGGTAGCAATCAGCCCCAGCATTTT. This translates into CAGSTTGSNQPQHF.

V and J are TRBV18 and TRBJ1-1, with a possible D match to TRBD1 (5 bases). The CDR3 consists of 16 residues. Trimming removed 3 bases at V and 0 bases at J, with 14 bases between. Germline lookup yields CDR1 KGHSH and CDR2 LQKENI. DNA of the CDR3: TGTGCCAGCTCACCCAGGGTATTGGGGATGAACACTGAAGCTTTCTTT. It translates to CASSPRVLGMNTEAFF. Supplemented by reference TRBV18 and TRBJ1-1, the full variable domain reads NAGVMQNPRHLVRRRGQEARLRCSPMKGHSHVYWYRQLPEEGLKFMVYLQKENIIDESGMPKERFSAEFPKEGPSILRIQQVVRGDSAAYFCASSPRVLGMNTEAFFGQGTRLTVV.

This clonotype was picked up many times. V and J are TRBV27 and TRBJ1-6, with unresolved D. V lost 3 bases and J lost 0, with 9 bases in between. This CDR3 contains 16 residues. Germline-derived CDR1 and CDR2 are MNHEY and SMNVEV (reference sequence). The chain's CDR3 is CASSFAPTSYNSPLHF. CDR3 sequence (DNA): TGTGCCAGCAGTTTCGCCCCTACCTCCTATAATTCACCCCTCCACTTT.

Many counts were recorded for this clonotype. DNA for the CDR3: TGTGCCAGCAGCGCGGACAGATACAATGAGCAGTTCTTC. Its protein product is CASSADRYNEQFF. V gene TRBV7-9 combines with J gene TRBJ2-1; TRBD1 is a possible D gene (6 bases). Germline V gives CDR1 SEHNR, CDR2 FQNEAQ (reference sequence). The CDR3 length is 13 residues. V was cut by 5 bases and J by 4 bases, with 9 bases left in between.

Concerning this clonotype itself: One base away lies a much larger clone, so this may be a sequencing read error. The gene calls are TRBV20-1 and TRBJ2-3, with 11 positions matching TRBD2. Matching the DNA end better, TRBJ2-7 makes the J call doubtful. The CDR3 contains 18 residues. CDR1 and CDR2 from the germline V gene are DFQATT and SNEGSKA (reference sequence). The CDR3 sequence: CSARAGLAAEVRENEQYF. The CDR3 region has the DNA TGCAGTGCTAGAGCGGGACTAGCGGCGGAGGTGCGTGAGAATGAGCAGTACTTC.

This clonotype came up many times. V and J are TRBV12-3 or TRBV12-4 and TRBJ1-1; D is undetermined. The CDR3 has 14 amino acids. The V gene lost 3 bases and the J gene lost 1 base, with 9 bases spanning the gap. The CDR3 sequence is CASSLQATNTEAFF. CDR3 nucleotides: TGTGCCAGCAGTTTGCAGGCGACGAACACTGAAGCTTTCTTT.

This chain joins TRBV24-1 and TRBJ2-3, with 8 bases fitting TRBD1. The V gene end was trimmed by 8 bases and the J gene end by 2 bases; junction bases not matched to a gene: 2. CDR1 is KGHDR, CDR2 SFDVKD, per germline. The CDR3 length is 13 residues. As DNA, the CDR3 is TGTGCCACCAACCAGGGGGCCACAGATACGCAGTATTTT. This encodes CATNQGATDTQYF.

The sample holds many counts of this clonotype. The V and J genes are TRBV20-1 and TRBJ2-3; 7 bases align to TRBD2. V lost 8 bases, J lost 1 base, and 15 bases stayed unmatched. Germline V gene sequence: CDR1 DFQATT, CDR2 SNEGSKA (reference sequence). The CDR3 runs to 16 residues. CDR3 residues: CSYDGGTRVGTDTQYF. Written as DNA, the CDR3 is TGCAGTTACGACGGGGGGACGCGTGTTGGCACAGATACGCAGTATTTT.